This T cell receptor beta chain came from a study of blood T cells in healthy people across ages. The overall study: Capturing about one barcoded beta molecule per two T cells was achieved by template switching.

A second PCR, run for about 7 to 11 cycles, used a sample-barcoded 5' primer plus a J-beta primer mix. CDR3-containing paired-end reads numbering at least 2.5 million came from each sample. MiXCR, applied by TCRdb to the 5' RACE reads, yields one record per CDR3 protein. The sample gives over 750,000 distinct CDR3 sequences, more than 20% of which show up once; 9.4% is in the top ten. These same records also appear under a second study, on T cells of mothers and their children. That study adds: There was no detection of any persistent microchimeric T cell clones.

The sequence was collected from a boy aged 5-17 years in good health. The sequenced sample consisted of blood.

Written as DNA, the CDR3 is TGTGCCAGCAGCTTAGTTGCGGGACTAGGGGATACGCAGTATTTT. It translates to CASSLVAGLGDTQYF. The chain is built from TRBV11-2 and TRBJ2-3, with TRBD2 matching over 8 bases. The length of the CDR3 is 15 residues. The germline CDR1 and CDR2 sequences are SGHAT and FQNNGV. J gave up 6 bases and V 1 base, and 6 bases lay outside the gene matches.